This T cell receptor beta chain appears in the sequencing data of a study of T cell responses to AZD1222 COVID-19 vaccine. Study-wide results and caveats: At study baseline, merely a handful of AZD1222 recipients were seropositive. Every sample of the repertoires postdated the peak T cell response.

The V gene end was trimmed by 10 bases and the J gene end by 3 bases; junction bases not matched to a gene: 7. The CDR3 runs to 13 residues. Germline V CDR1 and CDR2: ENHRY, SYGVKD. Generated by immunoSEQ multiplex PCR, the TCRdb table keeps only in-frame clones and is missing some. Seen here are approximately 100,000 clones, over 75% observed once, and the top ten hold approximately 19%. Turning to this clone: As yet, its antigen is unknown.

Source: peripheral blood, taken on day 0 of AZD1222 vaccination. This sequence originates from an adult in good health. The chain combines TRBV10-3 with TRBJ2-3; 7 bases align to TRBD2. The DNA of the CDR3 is TGTGCCAGGTCAGCGGGGTCAACAGATACGCAGTATTTT. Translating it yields CARSAGSTDTQYF.